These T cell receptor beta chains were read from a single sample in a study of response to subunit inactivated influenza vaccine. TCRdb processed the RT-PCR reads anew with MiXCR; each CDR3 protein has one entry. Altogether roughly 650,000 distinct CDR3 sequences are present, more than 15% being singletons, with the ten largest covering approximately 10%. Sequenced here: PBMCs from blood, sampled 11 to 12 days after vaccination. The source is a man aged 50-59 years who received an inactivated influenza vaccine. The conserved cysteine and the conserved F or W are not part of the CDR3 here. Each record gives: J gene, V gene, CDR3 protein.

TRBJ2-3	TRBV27	ASSLRGAGTQY
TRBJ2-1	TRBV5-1	ASSLYRENNEQF
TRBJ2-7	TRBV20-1	SAPGHSYEQY
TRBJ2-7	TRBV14	ASSQDRGAGEQY
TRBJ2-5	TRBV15	ATSRDPQGWGETQY
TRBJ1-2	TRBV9	ASSSQEHYGYT
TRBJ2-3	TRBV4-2	ASSQGLAERDTQY
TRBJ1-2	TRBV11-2	ASSLVGKPNYGYT
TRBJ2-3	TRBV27	ASRQTIRTDTQY
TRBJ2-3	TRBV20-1	SAPDGYTDTQY
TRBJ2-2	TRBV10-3	AISRTGSTGELF
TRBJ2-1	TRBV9	ASSGDYYNEQF
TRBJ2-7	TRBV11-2	ASSHREGSYEQY
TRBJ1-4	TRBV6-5	ASRYRWDREKLF
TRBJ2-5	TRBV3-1	ASSQGGAQY
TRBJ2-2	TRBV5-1	ASSLLTDGELF
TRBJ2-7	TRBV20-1	SASAAWVAEGDYEQY
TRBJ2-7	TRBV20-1	SARTSGKRIEQY
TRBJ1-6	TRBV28	ASSPTGRSYNSPLH
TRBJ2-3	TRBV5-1	ASSLGQSRDTQY
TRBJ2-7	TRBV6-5	ASSYSVTGSYEQY
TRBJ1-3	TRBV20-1	SAETGASSGNTIY
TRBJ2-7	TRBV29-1	SAGQGFYEQY
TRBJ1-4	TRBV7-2	ASSRRTAYNEKLF
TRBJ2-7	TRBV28	ASRKRVISYEQY
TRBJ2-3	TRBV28	ASGGTSFPTQY
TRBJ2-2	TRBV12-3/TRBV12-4	ASKLAGGPPGELF
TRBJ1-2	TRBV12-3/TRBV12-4	ASSRGTPDGYT
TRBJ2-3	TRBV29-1	SVLRQGRADTQY
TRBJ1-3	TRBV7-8	ASSLIGRSSGNTIY
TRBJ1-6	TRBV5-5	ASSSGTGFYNSPLH
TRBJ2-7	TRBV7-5	ISVSEACSRALGEQY
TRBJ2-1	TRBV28	ASSFQNYNEQF
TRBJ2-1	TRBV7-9	ASSPPGGQF
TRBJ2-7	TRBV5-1	ASSLGLVRGNSYEQY
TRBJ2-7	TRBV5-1	ASSLANWLAGPSYEQY
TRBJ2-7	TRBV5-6	ASSPGTPMSYEQY
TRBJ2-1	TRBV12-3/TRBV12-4	ASRSLSGRAGNEQF
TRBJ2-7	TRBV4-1	ASSRILAENYEQY
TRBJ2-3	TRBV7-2	ASSPQLDNTQY
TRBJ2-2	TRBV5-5	ASSSRVSNTGELF
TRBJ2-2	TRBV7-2	ASSPSAGVAGELF
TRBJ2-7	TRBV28	ASISGTGISYEQY
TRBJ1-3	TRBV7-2	ASSQQGYSGNTIY
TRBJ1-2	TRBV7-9	ASSLWPATYGYT
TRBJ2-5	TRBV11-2	ASSLVVLETQY
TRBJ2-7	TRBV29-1	SAVTVSSYEQY
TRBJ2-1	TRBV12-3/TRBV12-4	ASSFPPGTSGNNEQF
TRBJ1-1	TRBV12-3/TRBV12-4	ASSFPQTEAF
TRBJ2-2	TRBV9	ASSARGNTGELF
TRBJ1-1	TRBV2	ASNPEQVWGTEAF
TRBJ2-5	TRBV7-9	ASSTGTGGLETQY
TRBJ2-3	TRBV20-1	SARGQGEFLSTDTQY
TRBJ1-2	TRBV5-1	ASSFGGSNYGYT
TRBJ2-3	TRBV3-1	ASSQRGGRPSTDTQY
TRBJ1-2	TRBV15	ATSRANRVSDYGYT
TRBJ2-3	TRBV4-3	ASSQDGPSGSPSTDTQY